What follows are 32 T cell receptor beta chains derived from one specimen sequenced in a study of T cell changes during pregnancy in multiple sclerosis. Profiling relied on immunoSEQ multiplex PCR, and the TCRdb table lists in-frame clones only, not all of them. The table has approximately 68,000 clones, 90% to 95% seen once. Here the sequenced sample was peripheral blood, taken in the third trimester of pregnancy. Receptors were obtained from a female donor in good health, enrolled as a control in a pregnancy study.

V and J are TRBV9 and TRBJ2-7, with D possibly TRBD2 on 6 matching bases. This CDR3 comprises 15 residues. Per germline, CDR1 SGDLS and CDR2 YYNGEE. The V and J ends lost 0 bases and 0 bases respectively, with 10 bases between them. CDR3 sequence reads: CASSVGGGTSYEQYF. CDR3 nucleotide sequence: TGTGCCAGCAGCGTAGGAGGCGGGACCTCCTACGAGCAGTACTTC.

The CDR3: CAWSVPEQGKMQYF. The CDR3 nucleotides read TGTGCCTGGAGTGTACCGGAGCAGGGAAAAATGCAGTATTTT. The chain uses TRBV30 and TRBJ2-3; a possible D gene is TRBD1 (5 bases). Germline CDR1 is GTSNPN and CDR2 is SVGIG (reference sequence). The CDR3 spans 14 residues. V shed 0 bases and J shed 11 bases, with 18 bases lying between them.

The CDR3 DNA reads as TGTGCCAGTAGTAAGCAGGGGGCTTCCCTCTCCTACGAGCAGTACTTC. Translated: CASSKQGASLSYEQYF. The chain combines TRBV19 with TRBJ2-7; 8 nucleotides match TRBD1. The germline gives CDR1 LNHDA, CDR2 SQIVND (reference sequence). The CDR3 is 16 residues long. The V and J ends lost 4 bases and 0 bases, in that order; junction bases with no gene match: 8.

The chain uses TRBV7-9 and TRBJ2-1; 7 positions agree with TRBD1. The germline CDR1 and CDR2 sequences are SEHNR and FQNEAQ (reference sequence). The CDR3 extends over 15 amino acids. J gave up 9 bases and V 1 base, and 9 bases lay outside the gene matches. The CDR3 DNA reads TGTGCCAGCAGCTTAGAGGGGGCGATCGGCGGTGAGCAGTTCTTC. Protein product: CASSLEGAIGGEQFF.

The J gene is TRBJ1-3, the V gene TRBV27; D is possibly TRBD1 (5 bases). The length of the CDR3 is 16 residues. The germline V gene has CDR1 MNHEY and CDR2 SMNVEV (reference sequence). Trimming shortened V by 3 bases and J by 0 bases, and 12 bases separated the two germline ends. In DNA form, the CDR3 reads TGTGCCAGCAGTTTGCGACAGAGCCTCTCTGGAAACACCATATATTTT. Its translation: CASSLRQSLSGNTIYF.

This chain connects TRBV5-5 to TRBJ2-7; D possibly corresponds to TRBD1 (7 bases). This CDR3 is built from 15 residues. V lost 4 bases, J lost 1 base, and 15 bases lay in between. Looked up from germline, CDR1 is SGHKS and CDR2 is YYEKEE (reference sequence). CDR3 region: CASSHLTGRSYEQYF. CDR3 sequence (DNA): TGTGCCAGCAGCCATTTGACAGGGAGGTCCTACGAGCAGTACTTC. The variable domain in full, with the rest retrieved from reference TRBV5-5 and TRBJ2-7, is DAGVTQSPTHLIKTRGQQVTLRCSPISGHKSVSWYQQVLGQGPQFIFQYYEKEERGRGNFPDRFSARQFPNYSSELNVNALLLGDSALYLCASSHLTGRSYEQYFGPGTRLTVT.

V usage is TRBV6-1 and J usage is TRBJ1-5, with 9 nucleotides matching TRBD1. CDR1 and CDR2 (germline): MNHNS, SASEGT. This CDR3 has 15 amino acids. The V segment lost 3 bases and the J segment 3 bases; nucleotides outside the gene matches: 3. The CDR3 DNA sequence: TGTGCCAGCAGTGACCGGGACAGGGTCAATCAGCCCCAGCATTTT. Protein: CASSDRDRVNQPQHF.

V and J are TRBV5-1 and TRBJ1-1, with unresolved D. In germline, CDR1 is SGHRS, CDR2 YFSETQ. The CDR3 covers 15 residues. Trimming removed 1 base at V and 1 base at J, with 11 bases between. For the CDR3, the DNA is TGCGCCAGCAGCTTGCTCGGCGGTAAGAACACTGAAGCTTTCTTT. This encodes CASSLLGGKNTEAFF.

Only a few counts were recorded for this clone. This chain joins TRBV6-1 and TRBJ2-7; 7 bases match TRBD2. Trimming took 4 bases from V and 4 from J; bases not matched to a gene: 10. Germline loops: CDR1 MNHNS, CDR2 SASEGT. This CDR3 comprises 15 residues. CDR3 amino acids: CASSGSLAEPYEQYF. The CDR3 bases are TGTGCCAGCAGTGGCAGTCTAGCGGAACCTTACGAGCAGTACTTC.

The V and J genes are TRBV5-1 and TRBJ2-1, with D perhaps TRBD2 (5 bases). CDR1 and CDR2 from the germline V gene are SGHRS and YFSETQ. The CDR3 contains 15 residues. Trimming stripped 4 bases from V and 3 bases from J, with 14 bases between. The CDR3 reads CASSPVIEGYNEQFF. The CDR3 bases are TGCGCCAGCAGCCCGGTCATAGAGGGCTACAATGAGCAGTTCTTC.

This clone has a handful of counts. The V gene is TRBV30, the J gene TRBJ1-3; D is ambiguous. Germline CDR1 is GTSNPN and CDR2 is SVGIG (reference sequence). This CDR3 contains 16 residues. Trimming stripped 2 bases from V and 0 bases from J, with 14 bases between. Here the CDR3 reads CAWSTTRRSSGNTIYF. Written as DNA, the CDR3 is TGTGCCTGGAGTACTACAAGACGGAGCTCTGGAAACACCATATATTTT.

The chain couples TRBV9 to TRBJ1-2; 7 bases fit TRBD1. The germline V gene has CDR1 SGDLS and CDR2 YYNGEE. The length of the CDR3 is 12 residues. V lost 2 bases and J lost 9; bases outside the gene matches: 4. Here the CDR3 reads CASSVVRGSYTF. The CDR3 nucleotides are TGTGCCAGCAGCGTCGTCAGGGGGAGCTACACCTTC.

The chain joins TRBV6-5 to TRBJ2-7; D possibly corresponds to TRBD2 (7 bases). Trimming cost V 0 bases and J 6 bases, with 18 bases left between them. Germline V CDR1 and CDR2: MNHEY, SVGAGI. This CDR3 contains 16 residues. The CDR3 nucleotides are TGTGCCAGCAGTTACTCGCGGGGGCACGGTTCGGGCGAGCAGTACTTC. Its protein product is CASSYSRGHGSGEQYF.

This clone was observed a single time. The V and J genes are TRBV28 and TRBJ2-1; 8 positions agree with TRBD1. The CDR3 totals 15 residues. V shed 6 bases, J shed 1 base, and the junction held 5 bases outside the gene matches. Germline V gives CDR1 MDHEN, CDR2 SYDVKM. Here the CDR3 reads CASRPDRVSYNEQFF. CDR3 nucleotides: TGTGCCAGCAGGCCGGACAGGGTTTCCTACAATGAGCAGTTCTTC.

This clone was seen a single time. CDR3 nucleotide sequence: TGTGCCAGCAGCTTGTACGGGACAGCTAATGAAAAACTGTTTTTT. This encodes CASSLYGTANEKLFF. This chain connects TRBV7-6 to TRBJ1-4; TRBD1 matches at 7 bases. The trim removed 3 bases at V and 3 bases at J, leaving 4 bases unmatched. Germline loops: CDR1 SGHVS, CDR2 FNYEAQ. The CDR3 runs 15 residues.

V gene TRBV27 combines with J gene TRBJ2-1, with 9 positions matching TRBD2. Looked up from germline, CDR1 is MNHEY and CDR2 is SMNVEV (reference sequence). V was clipped by 2 bases and J by 2 bases; unmatched bases: 10. The CDR3 covers 18 residues. The CDR3 bases are TGTGCCAGCAGTTTAACCAGCGGGGGGCCGGGTACCTACAATGAGCAGTTCTTC. Amino acid sequence: CASSLTSGGPGTYNEQFF.

V usage is TRBV10-1 and J usage is TRBJ2-3; TRBD2 agrees at 9 bases. The CDR3 length is 13 residues. V shed 6 bases and J 11 bases; nucleotides not matched to a gene: 9. Looked up from germline, CDR1 is WNHNN and CDR2 is SYGVQD (reference sequence). The CDR3 protein is CASSRLAVQEQYF. Here the CDR3 DNA reads TGCGCCAGCAGCAGACTAGCGGTCCAAGAGCAGTATTTT.

The chain carries TRBV28 and TRBJ1-1; TRBD1 might be the D (6 bases). In germline, CDR1 is MDHEN, CDR2 SYDVKM. This CDR3 region has 11 residues. Trimming took 6 bases from V and 11 from J, leaving 13 bases between them. CDR3 region: CASSPRGGAFF. As DNA, the CDR3 is TGTGCCAGCAGCCCCAGGGGCGGGGCTTTCTTT.

V and J are TRBV6-5 and TRBJ2-1, with TRBD2 matching 9 bases. Looked up from germline, CDR1 is MNHEY and CDR2 is SVGAGI. With 4 bases clipped from V and 5 bases from J, the junction kept 3 bases outside the gene matches. The CDR3 is made up of 14 amino acids. The CDR3 coding sequence is TGTGCCAGCAGTTCTGGGACTAGCAACAATGAGCAGTTCTTC. Its translation is CASSSGTSNNEQFF.

The J gene is TRBJ1-2, the V gene TRBV11-2; tentative D call: TRBD1 (5 bases). From germline, CDR1 is SGHAT and CDR2 FQNNGV. The CDR3 loop spans 15 amino acids. The ends were cut back, 2 bases at V and 3 bases at J, with 13 bases in the middle. The CDR3 bases are TGTGCCAGCAGCTTACGGCCAGGGCAGGACTATGGCTACACCTTC. Protein product: CASSLRPGQDYGYTF. Together with reference TRBV11-2 and TRBJ1-2, the CDR3 gives the full variable domain: EAGVAQSPRYKIIEKRQSVAFWCNPISGHATLYWYQQILGQGPKLLIQFQNNGVVDDSQLPKDRFSAERLKGVDSTLKIQPAKLEDSAVYLCASSLRPGQDYGYTFGSGTRLTVV.

This clone has only one observation. The V and J genes are TRBV5-1 and TRBJ2-7, with a tentative D call TRBD1 (6 bases). Trimming cost V 0 bases and J 2 bases, with 9 bases left between them. Germline CDR1 and CDR2: SGHRS and YFSETQ. The CDR3 loop spans 14 amino acids. CDR3 sequence (DNA): TGCGCCAGCAGCTTGGACAGGGTAGCCTACGAGCAGTACTTC. Protein sequence: CASSLDRVAYEQYF.

In this sample, this clone turned up a few times. This chain connects TRBV5-1 to TRBJ1-2; TRBD1 matches 12 bases. The CDR3 consists of 17 residues. The V and J ends lost 3 bases and 5 bases, in that order; junction bases with no gene match: 11. Germline assignment: CDR1 SGHRS and CDR2 YFSETQ. The CDR3 protein is CASSSQPGQGAAYGYTF. The CDR3 DNA follows: TGCGCCAGCAGCTCCCAACCGGGACAGGGGGCGGCGTATGGCTACACCTTC.

The chain uses TRBV11-2 and TRBJ2-5; 15 bases are a match to TRBD2. V shed 5 bases, J shed 2 bases, and the junction held 9 bases outside the gene matches. The CDR3 spans 18 residues. Germline CDR1 reads SGHAT; CDR2 reads FQNNGV. DNA for the CDR3: TGTGCCAGCAGCCCTCAAAGGACTAGCGGGGGGGCGCAAGAGACCCAGTACTTC. Residues: CASSPQRTSGGAQETQYF. Using reference TRBV11-2 and TRBJ2-5 for the parts outside the CDR3, the full variable domain is EAGVAQSPRYKIIEKRQSVAFWCNPISGHATLYWYQQILGQGPKLLIQFQNNGVVDDSQLPKDRFSAERLKGVDSTLKIQPAKLEDSAVYLCASSPQRTSGGAQETQYFGPGTRLLVL.

J is TRBJ2-3 and V is TRBV6-5; tentatively, D is TRBD2 (6 bases). This CDR3 contains 13 residues. Germline lookup yields CDR1 MNHEY and CDR2 SVGAGI. The V gene lost 6 bases and the J gene lost 5 bases, with 12 bases spanning the gap. In DNA, the CDR3 is TGTGCCAGCAGCGGGAGCACAATAGATACGCAGTATTTT. Its protein is CASSGSTIDTQYF.

This chain uses TRBV4-2 with TRBJ2-1, with TRBD2 identical over 9 bases. The CDR3 has 18 residues. V was clipped by 0 bases and J by 4 bases; unmatched bases: 10. The germline V gene encodes CDR1 LGHNA and CDR2 YNFKEQ. CDR3 DNA sequence: TGTGCCAGCAGCCAAGAACGGCGGCTAGCGGGAAGTTACAATGAGCAGTTCTTC. It specifies CASSQERRLAGSYNEQFF.

The chain employs TRBV2 and TRBJ1-1; D unclear. The V and J ends lost 5 bases and 8 bases respectively, with 15 bases between them. The CDR3 runs 13 residues. Germline V CDR1 and CDR2: SNHLY, FYNNEI. For the CDR3, the DNA is TGTGCCAGCAGTCTCTCCCAACTTACCGAAGCTTTCTTT. Residues: CASSLSQLTEAFF.

The rearrangement links TRBV6-1 to TRBJ1-2, with D perhaps TRBD1 (5 bases). V was pared by 6 bases and J by 0 bases, with 8 bases between. Germline-derived CDR1 and CDR2 are MNHNS and SASEGT. The CDR3 contains 13 residues. The CDR3: CASSRAPNYGYTF. The CDR3 DNA is TGTGCCAGCAGCAGGGCACCTAACTATGGCTACACCTTC.

This chain joins TRBV5-4 and TRBJ1-6; TRBD1 aligns across 8 bases. J lost 8 bases, V lost 4 bases, and 5 bases had no gene match. The CDR3 totals 14 residues. Germline V gene sequence: CDR1 SGHNT, CDR2 YYREEE (reference sequence). CDR3 sequence: CASSPGQGDSPLHF. The CDR3 DNA is TGTGCCAGCAGCCCCGGACAGGGAGATTCACCCCTCCACTTT.

The chain recombines TRBV7-9 with TRBJ1-5; D gene uncertain. Germline V CDR1 and CDR2: SEHNR, FQNEAQ (reference sequence). Between the trimmed V and J ends, which lost 4 bases and 7 bases, there was a span of 23 bases. This CDR3 has 17 amino acids. The CDR3 DNA is TGTGCCAGCAGCTCCACTCGGGCTCGCCCCTCGGGGCAGCCCCAGCATTTT. Translation: CASSSTRARPSGQPQHF.

The V and J genes are TRBV28 and TRBJ1-1; D gene ambiguous. The CDR3 is 11 amino acids. Trimming took off 10 bases at V and 4 bases at J, with 10 bases between the two ends. The germline V gene has CDR1 MDHEN and CDR2 SYDVKM. The CDR3 spells CATAPGTEAFF. CDR3 DNA sequence: TGTGCCACCGCCCCGGGCACTGAAGCTTTCTTT. Drawing the rest from reference TRBV28 and TRBJ1-1, the complete variable domain is DVKVTQSSRYLVKRTGEKVFLECVQDMDHENMFWYRQDPGLGLRLIYFSYDVKMKEKGDIPEGYSVSREKKERFSLILESASTNQTSMYLCATAPGTEAFFGQGTRLTVV.

The chain recombines TRBV15 with TRBJ2-2, with 8 bases that match TRBD1. V shed 2 bases, J shed 1 base, and the junction held 0 bases outside the gene matches. CDR1 is LNHNV, CDR2 YYDKDF, per germline (reference sequence). This CDR3 has 15 residues. The CDR3 coding sequence is TGTGCCACCAGCAGAACAGGGGGGAACACCGGGGAGCTGTTTTTT. Its protein is CATSRTGGNTGELFF.

The J gene is TRBJ1-4, the V gene TRBV5-1; 9 bases line up with TRBD1. J gave up 5 bases and V 2 bases, and 4 bases lay outside the gene matches. The CDR3 length is 15 residues. Germline V gene data show CDR1 as SGHRS and CDR2 as YFSETQ. In nucleotides, the CDR3 is TGCGCCAGCAGCTTCCAGACAGGGGGGAATGAAAAACTGTTTTTT. It specifies CASSFQTGGNEKLFF.